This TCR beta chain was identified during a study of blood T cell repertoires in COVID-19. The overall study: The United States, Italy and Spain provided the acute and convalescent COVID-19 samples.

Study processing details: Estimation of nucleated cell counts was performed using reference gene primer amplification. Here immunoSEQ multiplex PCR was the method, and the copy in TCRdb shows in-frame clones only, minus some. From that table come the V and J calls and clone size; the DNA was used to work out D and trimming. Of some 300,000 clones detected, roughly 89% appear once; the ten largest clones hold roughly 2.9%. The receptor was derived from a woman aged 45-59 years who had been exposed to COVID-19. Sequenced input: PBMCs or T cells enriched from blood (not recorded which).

CDR3 bases: TGTGCCAGCAGTCCCGACAGTAACTATGGCTACACCTTC. It translates to CASSPDSNYGYTF. This chain connects TRBV5-4 to TRBJ1-2, with D perhaps matching TRBD1 (5 bases). CDR3 size: 13 residues. The germline V and J ends were trimmed by 5 bases and 1 base, with 9 bases remaining between them. Germline CDR1 and CDR2: SGHNT and YYREEE (reference sequence).